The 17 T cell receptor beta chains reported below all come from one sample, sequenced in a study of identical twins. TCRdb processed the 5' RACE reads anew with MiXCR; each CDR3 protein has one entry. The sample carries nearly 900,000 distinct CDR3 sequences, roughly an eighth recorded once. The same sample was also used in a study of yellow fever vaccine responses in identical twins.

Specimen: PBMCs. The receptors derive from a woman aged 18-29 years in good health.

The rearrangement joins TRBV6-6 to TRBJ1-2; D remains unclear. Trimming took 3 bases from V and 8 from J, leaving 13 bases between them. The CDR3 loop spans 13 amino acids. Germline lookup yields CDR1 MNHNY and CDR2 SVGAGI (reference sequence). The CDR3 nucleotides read TGTGCCAGCAGTTATCACGAACTCAGGGGCTACACCTTC. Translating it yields CASSYHELRGYTF.

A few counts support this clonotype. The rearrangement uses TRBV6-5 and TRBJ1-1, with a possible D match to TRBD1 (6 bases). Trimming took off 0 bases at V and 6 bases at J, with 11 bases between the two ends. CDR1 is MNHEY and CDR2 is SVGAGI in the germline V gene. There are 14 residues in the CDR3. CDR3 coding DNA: TGTGCCAGCAGTTACTCCGGGGGGCGAGCTGAAGCTTTCTTT. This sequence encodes CASSYSGGRAEAFF.

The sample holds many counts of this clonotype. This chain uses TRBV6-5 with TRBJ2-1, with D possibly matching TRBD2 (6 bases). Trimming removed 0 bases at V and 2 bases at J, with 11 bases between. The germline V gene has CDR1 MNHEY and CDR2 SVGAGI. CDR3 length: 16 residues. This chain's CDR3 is CASSYSLAPTYNEQFF. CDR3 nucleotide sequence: TGTGCCAGCAGTTACTCGCTAGCGCCGACCTACAATGAGCAGTTCTTC.

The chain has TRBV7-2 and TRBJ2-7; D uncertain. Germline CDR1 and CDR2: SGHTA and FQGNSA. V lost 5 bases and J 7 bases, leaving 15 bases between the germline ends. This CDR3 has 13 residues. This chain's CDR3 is CASSPRLTAEQYF. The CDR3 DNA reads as TGTGCCAGCAGCCCTAGACTGACTGCTGAGCAGTACTTC.

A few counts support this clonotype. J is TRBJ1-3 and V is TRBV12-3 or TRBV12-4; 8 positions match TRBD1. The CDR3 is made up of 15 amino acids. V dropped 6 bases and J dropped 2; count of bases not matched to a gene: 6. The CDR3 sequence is CASRRQGNAGNTIYF. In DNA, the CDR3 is TGTGCCAGCAGGAGACAGGGGAACGCTGGAAACACCATATATTTT.

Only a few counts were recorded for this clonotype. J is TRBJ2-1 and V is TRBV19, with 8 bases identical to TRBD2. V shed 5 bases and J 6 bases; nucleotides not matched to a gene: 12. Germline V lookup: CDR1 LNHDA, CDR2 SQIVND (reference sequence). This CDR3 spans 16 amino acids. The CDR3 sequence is CASSSPGTSRPNEQFF. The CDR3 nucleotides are TGTGCCAGTAGTTCCCCCGGGACTAGTAGACCCAATGAGCAGTTCTTC.

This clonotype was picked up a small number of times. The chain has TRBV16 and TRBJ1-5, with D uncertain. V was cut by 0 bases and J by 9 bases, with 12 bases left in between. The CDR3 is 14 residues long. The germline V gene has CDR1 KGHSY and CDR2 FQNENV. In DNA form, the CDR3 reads TGTGCCAGCAGCCAATCGACTGTCGGCAGGCCCCAGCATTTT. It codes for CASSQSTVGRPQHF.

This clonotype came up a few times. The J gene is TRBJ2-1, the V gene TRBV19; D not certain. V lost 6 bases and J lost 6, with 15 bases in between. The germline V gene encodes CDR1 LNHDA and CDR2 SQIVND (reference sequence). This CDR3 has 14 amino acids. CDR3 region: CASRGVPGLNEQFF. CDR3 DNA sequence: TGTGCCAGTAGAGGTGTTCCGGGCCTCAATGAGCAGTTCTTC.

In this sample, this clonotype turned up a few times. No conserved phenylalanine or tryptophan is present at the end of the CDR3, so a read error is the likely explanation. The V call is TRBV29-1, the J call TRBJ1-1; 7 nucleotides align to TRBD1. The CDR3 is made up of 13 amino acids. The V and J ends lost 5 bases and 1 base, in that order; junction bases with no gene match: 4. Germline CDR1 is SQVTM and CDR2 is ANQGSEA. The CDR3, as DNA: TGCAGCGTTACAGGGGTCGGGAACACTGAAGCTTTCTTG. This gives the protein CSVTGVGNTEAFL.

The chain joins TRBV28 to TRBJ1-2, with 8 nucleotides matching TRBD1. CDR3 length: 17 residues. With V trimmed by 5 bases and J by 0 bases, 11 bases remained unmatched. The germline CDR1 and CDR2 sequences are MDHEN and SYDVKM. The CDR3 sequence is CASSVAGTGITNYGYTF. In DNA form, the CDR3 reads TGTGCCAGCAGTGTCGCCGGGACAGGCATTACTAACTATGGCTACACCTTC.

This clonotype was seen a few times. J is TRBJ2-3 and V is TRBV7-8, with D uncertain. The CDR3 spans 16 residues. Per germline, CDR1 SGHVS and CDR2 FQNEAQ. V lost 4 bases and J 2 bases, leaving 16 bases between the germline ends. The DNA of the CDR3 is TGTGCCAGCAGCTCTGGTCGGTGGCGGACCACAGATACGCAGTATTTT. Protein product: CASSSGRWRTTDTQYF.

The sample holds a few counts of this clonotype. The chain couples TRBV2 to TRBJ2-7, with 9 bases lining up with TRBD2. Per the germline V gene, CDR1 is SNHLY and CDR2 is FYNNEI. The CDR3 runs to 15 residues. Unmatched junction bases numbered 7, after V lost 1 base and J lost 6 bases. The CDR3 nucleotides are TGTGCCAGCAGTGAAGTATCTAGCGGGGCTGGCGAGCAGTACGTC. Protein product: CASSEVSSGAGEQYV.

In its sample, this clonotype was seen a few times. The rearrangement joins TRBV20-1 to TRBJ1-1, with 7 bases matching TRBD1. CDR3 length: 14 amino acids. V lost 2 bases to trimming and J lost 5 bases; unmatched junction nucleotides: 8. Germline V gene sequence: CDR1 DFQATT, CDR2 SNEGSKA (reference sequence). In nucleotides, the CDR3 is TGCAGTGCTAGACTCGGCGCAGGGGGAACTGAAGCTTTCTTT. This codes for CSARLGAGGTEAFF.

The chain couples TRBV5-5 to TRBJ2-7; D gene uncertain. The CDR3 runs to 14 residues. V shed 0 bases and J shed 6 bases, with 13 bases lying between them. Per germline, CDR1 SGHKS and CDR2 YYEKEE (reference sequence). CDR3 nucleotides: TGTGCCAGCAGCTTGGAATGGGCGGCTAGCGAGCAGTACTTC. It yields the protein CASSLEWAASEQYF.

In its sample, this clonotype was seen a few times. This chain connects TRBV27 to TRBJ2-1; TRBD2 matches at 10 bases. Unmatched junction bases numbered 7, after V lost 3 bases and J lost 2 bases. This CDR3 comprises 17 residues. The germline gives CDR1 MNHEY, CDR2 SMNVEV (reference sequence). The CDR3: CASSLSSGGDTYNEQFF. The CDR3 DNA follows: TGTGCCAGCAGTTTGTCTAGCGGGGGAGATACCTACAATGAGCAGTTCTTC.

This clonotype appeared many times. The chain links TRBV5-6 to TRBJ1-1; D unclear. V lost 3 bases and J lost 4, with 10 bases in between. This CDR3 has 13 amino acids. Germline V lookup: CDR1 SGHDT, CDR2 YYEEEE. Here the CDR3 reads CASSSGFVTEAFF. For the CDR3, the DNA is TGTGCCAGCAGCTCTGGATTTGTCACTGAAGCTTTCTTT.

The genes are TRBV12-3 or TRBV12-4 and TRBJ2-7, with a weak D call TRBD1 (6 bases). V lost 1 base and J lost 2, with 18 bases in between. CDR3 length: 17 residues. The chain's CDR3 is CASSLVRTVLRTYEQYF. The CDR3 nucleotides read TGTGCCAGCAGTTTAGTCAGGACAGTTCTGAGGACCTACGAGCAGTACTTC.